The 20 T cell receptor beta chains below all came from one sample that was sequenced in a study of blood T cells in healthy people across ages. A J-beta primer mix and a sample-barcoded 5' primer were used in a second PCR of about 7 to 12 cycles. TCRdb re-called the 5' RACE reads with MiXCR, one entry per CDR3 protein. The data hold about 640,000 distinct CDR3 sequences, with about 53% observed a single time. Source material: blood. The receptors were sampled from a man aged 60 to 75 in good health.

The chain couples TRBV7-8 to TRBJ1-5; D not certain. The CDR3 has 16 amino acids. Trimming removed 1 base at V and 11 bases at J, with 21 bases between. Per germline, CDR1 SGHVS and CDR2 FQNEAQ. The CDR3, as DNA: TGTGCCAGCAGCTTAGAAGGCCCACTAGGCAATCAAGCCCAGCATTTT. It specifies CASSLEGPLGNQAQHF.

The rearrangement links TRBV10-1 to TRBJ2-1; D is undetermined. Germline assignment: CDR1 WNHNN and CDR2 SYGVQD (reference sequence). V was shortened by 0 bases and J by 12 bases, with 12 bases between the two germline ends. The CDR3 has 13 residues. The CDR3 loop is CASSESGTARQFF. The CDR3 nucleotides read TGCGCCAGCAGTGAGTCAGGCACTGCGCGGCAGTTCTTC.

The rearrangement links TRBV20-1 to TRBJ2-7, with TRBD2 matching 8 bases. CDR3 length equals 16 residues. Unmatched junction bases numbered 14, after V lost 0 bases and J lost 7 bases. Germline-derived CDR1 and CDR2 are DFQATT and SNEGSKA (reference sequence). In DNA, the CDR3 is TGCAGTGCTAGAGATTCTCAGCGGGGGCGGTACAATGAGCAGTACTTC. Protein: CSARDSQRGRYNEQYF.

The CDR3 sequence: CAISESEGYTF. The CDR3 region has the DNA TGTGCCATCAGTGAGTCGGAGGGCTACACCTTC. The chain joins TRBV10-3 to TRBJ1-2; no clear D. The V and J ends lost 0 bases and 8 bases respectively, with 4 bases between them. The CDR3 consists of 11 residues. Germline lookup yields CDR1 ENHRY and CDR2 SYGVKD.

CDR3 region: CASSEGGLRGRTGELFF. The CDR3 DNA is TGCGCCAGCAGTGAGGGCGGCCTCAGGGGGCGAACCGGGGAGCTGTTTTTT. V is TRBV10-1 and J is TRBJ2-2; 8 bases are a match to TRBD1. The germline CDR1 and CDR2 sequences are WNHNN and SYGVQD (reference sequence). J was trimmed by 5 bases and V by 2 bases; bases with no gene match: 10. The CDR3 covers 17 residues.

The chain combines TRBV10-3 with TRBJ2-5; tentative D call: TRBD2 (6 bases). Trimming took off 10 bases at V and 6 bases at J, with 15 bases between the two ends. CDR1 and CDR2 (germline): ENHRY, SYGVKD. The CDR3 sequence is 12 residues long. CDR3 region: CATSWGVKTQYF. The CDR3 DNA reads TGTGCCACCTCTTGGGGGGTGAAGACCCAGTACTTC.

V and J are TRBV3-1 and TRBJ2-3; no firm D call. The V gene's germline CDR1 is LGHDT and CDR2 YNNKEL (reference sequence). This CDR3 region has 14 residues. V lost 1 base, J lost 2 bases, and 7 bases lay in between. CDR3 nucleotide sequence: TGTGCCAGCAGCCAAGGGTTATACACAGATACGCAGTATTTT. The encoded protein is CASSQGLYTDTQYF.

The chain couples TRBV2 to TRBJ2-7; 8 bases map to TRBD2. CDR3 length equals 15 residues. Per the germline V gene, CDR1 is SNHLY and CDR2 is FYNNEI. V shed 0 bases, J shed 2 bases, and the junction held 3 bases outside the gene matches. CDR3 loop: CASSEAPSGPYEQYF. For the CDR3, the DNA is TGTGCCAGCAGTGAAGCCCCTAGCGGGCCCTACGAGCAGTACTTC.

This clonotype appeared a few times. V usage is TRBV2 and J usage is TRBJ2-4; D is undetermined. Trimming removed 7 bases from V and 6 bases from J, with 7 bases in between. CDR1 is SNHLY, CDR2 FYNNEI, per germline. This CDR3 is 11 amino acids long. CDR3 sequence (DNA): TGTGCCAGCAAGGCGACAAACATTCAGTACTTC. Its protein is CASKATNIQYF.

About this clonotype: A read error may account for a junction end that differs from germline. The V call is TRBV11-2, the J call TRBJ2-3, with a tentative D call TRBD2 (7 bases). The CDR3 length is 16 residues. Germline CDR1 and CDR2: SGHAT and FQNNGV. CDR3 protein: CASSLAGGLGTDAQYF. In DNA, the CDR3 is TGTGCCAGCAGCTTAGCGGGGGGCCTCGGCACAGATGCGCAGTATTTT.

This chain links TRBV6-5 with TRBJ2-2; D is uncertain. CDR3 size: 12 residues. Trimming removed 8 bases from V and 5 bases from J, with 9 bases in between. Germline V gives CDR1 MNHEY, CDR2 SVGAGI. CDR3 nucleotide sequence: TGTGCCAGCGGCAGGTCTACCGGGGAGCTGTTTTTT. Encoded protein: CASGRSTGELFF.

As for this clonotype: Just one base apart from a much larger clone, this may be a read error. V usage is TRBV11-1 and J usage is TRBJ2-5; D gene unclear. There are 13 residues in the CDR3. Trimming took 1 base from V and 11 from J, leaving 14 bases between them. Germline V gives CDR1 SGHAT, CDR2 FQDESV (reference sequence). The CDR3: CASSLGRYNEQYF. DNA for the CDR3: TGTGCCAGCAGCTTAGGCAGGTACAATGAGCAGTACTTC.

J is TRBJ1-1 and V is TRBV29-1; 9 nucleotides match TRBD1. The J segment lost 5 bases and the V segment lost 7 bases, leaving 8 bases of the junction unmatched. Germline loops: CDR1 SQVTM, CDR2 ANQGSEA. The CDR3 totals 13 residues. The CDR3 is CSARQGGETEAFF. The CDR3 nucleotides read TGCAGCGCCCGACAGGGGGGCGAAACTGAAGCTTTCTTT.

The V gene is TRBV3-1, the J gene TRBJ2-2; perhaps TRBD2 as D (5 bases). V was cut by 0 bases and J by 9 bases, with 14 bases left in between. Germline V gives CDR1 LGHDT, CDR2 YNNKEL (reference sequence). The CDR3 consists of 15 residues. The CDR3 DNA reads TGTGCCAGCAGCCAAGATGAGGGCCAATTCCGGGAGCTGTTTTTT. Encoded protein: CASSQDEGQFRELFF.

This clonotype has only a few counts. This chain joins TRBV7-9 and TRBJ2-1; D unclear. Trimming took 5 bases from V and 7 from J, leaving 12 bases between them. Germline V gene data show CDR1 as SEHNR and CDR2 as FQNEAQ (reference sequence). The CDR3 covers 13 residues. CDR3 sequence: CASSPQPENEQFF. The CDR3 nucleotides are TGTGCCAGCAGCCCCCAACCCGAAAATGAGCAGTTCTTC.

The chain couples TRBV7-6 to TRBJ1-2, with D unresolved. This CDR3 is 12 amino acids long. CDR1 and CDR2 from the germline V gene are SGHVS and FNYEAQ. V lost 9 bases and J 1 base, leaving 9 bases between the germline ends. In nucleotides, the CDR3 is TGTGCCAGTTGGGGAGATAACTATGGCTACACCTTC. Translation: CASWGDNYGYTF.

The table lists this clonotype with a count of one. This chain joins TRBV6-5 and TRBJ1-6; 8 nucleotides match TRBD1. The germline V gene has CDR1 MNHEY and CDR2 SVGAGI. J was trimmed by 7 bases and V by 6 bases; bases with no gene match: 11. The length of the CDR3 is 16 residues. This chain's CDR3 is CASRKGRGRQNSPLHF. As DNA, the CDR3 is TGTGCCAGCAGAAAGGGCAGGGGGCGTCAGAATTCACCCCTCCACTTT.

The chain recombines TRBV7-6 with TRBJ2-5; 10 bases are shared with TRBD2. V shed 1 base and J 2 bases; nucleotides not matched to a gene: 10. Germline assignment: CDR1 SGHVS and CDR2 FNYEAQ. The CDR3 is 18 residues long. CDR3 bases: TGTGCCAGCAGCTTAGTCCCTAGCGGGGGCCCGGGGCAAGAGACCCAGTACTTC. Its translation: CASSLVPSGGPGQETQYF.

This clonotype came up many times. CDR3 in amino acids: CASSQGQAYSPLHF. The CDR3 bases are TGTGCCAGCAGCCAAGGACAGGCCTATTCACCCCTCCACTTT. This rearrangement joins TRBV14 to TRBJ1-6; weak D call: TRBD1 (6 bases). Trimming took off 1 base at V and 8 bases at J, with 9 bases between the two ends. The CDR3 covers 14 residues. The germline CDR1 and CDR2 sequences are SGHDN and FVKESK.

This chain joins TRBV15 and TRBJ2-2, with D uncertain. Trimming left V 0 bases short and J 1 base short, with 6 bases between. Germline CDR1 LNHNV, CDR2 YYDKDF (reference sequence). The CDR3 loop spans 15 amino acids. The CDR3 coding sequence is TGTGCCACCAGCAGAGATCAAGGGAACACCGGGGAGCTGTTTTTT. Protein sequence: CATSRDQGNTGELFF.